The next 26 T cell receptor beta chains were all read from a single sample in a study of blood T cell repertoires in COVID-19. Measured with immunoSEQ multiplex PCR; TCRdb has only the in-frame clones, and not every one. The data contain some 380,000 clones, approximately 77% of them singletons. The sequenced material came from peripheral blood. These receptors were collected from a human donor with acute or convalescent COVID-19. The donor label of this sample is uncertain.

The rearrangement links TRBV28 to TRBJ1-4; 9 bases match TRBD1. The CDR3 totals 17 residues. Germline loops: CDR1 MDHEN, CDR2 SYDVKM. Losses at the gene ends were 3 bases for V and 0 bases for J; bases not matched to a gene: 5. CDR3 residues: CASSFSGQGTTNEKLFF. The CDR3 DNA sequence: TGTGCCAGCAGTTTTAGCGGACAGGGGACAACTAATGAAAAACTGTTTTTT.

The chain uses TRBV7-8 and TRBJ1-6; TRBD1 matches 8 bases. Germline assignment: CDR1 SGHVS and CDR2 FQNEAQ. V lost 5 bases, J lost 4 bases, and 4 bases stayed unmatched. This CDR3 spans 15 amino acids. In nucleotides, the CDR3 is TGTGCCAGCAGCGAACAGGGGGTTTATAATTCACCCCTCCACTTT. This encodes CASSEQGVYNSPLHF. The whole variable domain, filled in from reference TRBV7-8 and TRBJ1-6, reads GAGVSQSPRYKVAKRGQDVALRCDPISGHVSLFWYQQALGQGPEFLTYFQNEAQLDKSGLPSDRFFAERPEGSVSTLKIQRTQQEDSAVYLCASSEQGVYNSPLHFGNGTRLTVT.

The genes are TRBV29-1 and TRBJ1-2; TRBD1 aligns across 7 bases. CDR3 length equals 12 residues. Trimming removed 6 bases from V and 2 bases from J; junction bases left unmatched: 3. From germline, CDR1 is SQVTM and CDR2 ANQGSEA. CDR3 DNA sequence: TGCAGCGTGCAGGGACAGAACTATGGCTACACCTTC. Amino acids: CSVQGQNYGYTF.

For the CDR3, the DNA is TGCGCCAGCAGTGACCCCAACTCCTACGAGCAGTACTTC. It encodes CASSDPNSYEQYF. The chain has TRBV10-2 and TRBJ2-7; no reliable D call. Germline V gene sequence: CDR1 WSHSY, CDR2 SAAADI. The V end lost 3 bases, the J end lost 0 bases, and 6 bases lay between the germline ends. The CDR3 runs to 13 residues.

The V gene is TRBV30, the J gene TRBJ2-6, with 8 bases matching TRBD1. Germline V gives CDR1 GTSNPN, CDR2 SVGIG (reference sequence). The trim removed 3 bases at V and 2 bases at J, leaving 3 bases unmatched. This CDR3 spans 15 amino acids. The CDR3 region is CAWSHRGAGANVLTF. In DNA, the CDR3 is TGTGCCTGGAGCCACAGGGGGGCTGGGGCCAACGTCCTGACTTTC. Together with reference TRBV30 and TRBJ2-6, the CDR3 gives the full variable domain: SQTIHQWPATLVQPVGSPLSLECTVEGTSNPNLYWYRQAAGRGLQLLFYSVGIGQISSEVPQNLSASRPQDRQFILSSKKLLLSDSGFYLCAWSHRGAGANVLTFGAGSRLTVL.

The chain is built from TRBV27 and TRBJ1-6; TRBD1 agrees at 9 bases. This CDR3 contains 14 residues. The V gene's germline CDR1 is MNHEY and CDR2 SMNVEV (reference sequence). V lost 4 bases to trimming and J lost 7 bases; unmatched junction nucleotides: 2. The CDR3 here is CASSSGTGNSPLHF. The CDR3 nucleotides read TGTGCCAGCAGTTCCGGGACAGGGAATTCACCCCTCCACTTT.

J is TRBJ2-2 and V is TRBV4-1, with D possibly being TRBD1 (6 bases). V dropped 3 bases and J dropped 2 bases, with 16 bases sitting between them. This CDR3 is built from 17 residues. Germline V gene data show CDR1 as MGHRA and CDR2 as YSYEKL. CDR3 in DNA: TGCGCCAGCAGCCACAGAACCTCAGGGGTTAACACCGGGGAGCTGTTTTTT. Translated, it gives CASSHRTSGVNTGELFF.

The V call is TRBV19, the J call TRBJ2-5, with 12 bases that match TRBD2. V dropped 5 bases and J dropped 5; count of bases not matched to a gene: 9. Germline lookup yields CDR1 LNHDA and CDR2 SQIVND (reference sequence). This CDR3 has 16 residues. CDR3 loop: CASSSQTSGRRETQYF. Here the CDR3 DNA reads TGTGCCAGTAGTTCCCAGACTAGCGGGAGAAGGGAGACCCAGTACTTC.

The chain carries TRBV2 and TRBJ1-5; D unclear. V was trimmed by 7 bases and J by 5 bases, leaving 18 bases between them. The CDR3 covers 15 residues. Per the germline V gene, CDR1 is SNHLY and CDR2 is FYNNEI. The CDR3 DNA follows: TGTGCCAGCACTCTTGAGGGTCAGGCTGATCAGCCCCAGCATTTT. This sequence encodes CASTLEGQADQPQHF.

This clone was detected only a few times. The V call is TRBV28, the J call TRBJ1-5; D is uncertain. V dropped 6 bases and J dropped 7 bases, with 13 bases sitting between them. The CDR3 contains 13 residues. The germline gives CDR1 MDHEN, CDR2 SYDVKM. The CDR3 DNA reads as TGTGCCAGCAGGGGCACCTACGTCCAGCCCCAGCATTTT. The encoded protein is CASRGTYVQPQHF.

This clone occurred once. CDR3 in amino acids: CASSLGGGQGTYEQYF. CDR3 sequence (DNA): TGTGCCAGCAGCTTGGGGGGGGGACAGGGTACCTACGAGCAGTACTTC. The V call is TRBV5-4, the J call TRBJ2-7, with 9 bases that match TRBD1. From germline, CDR1 is SGHNT and CDR2 YYREEE (reference sequence). The CDR3 has 16 residues. V lost 0 bases, J lost 2 bases, and 6 bases stayed unmatched.

The V and J genes are TRBV6-5 and TRBJ2-7; D is possibly TRBD1 (6 bases). This CDR3 has 13 amino acids. V was clipped by 8 bases and J by 6 bases, with 17 bases between them. Germline CDR1 MNHEY, CDR2 SVGAGI. Here the CDR3 reads CASWYSRGAEQYF. The CDR3 DNA reads as TGTGCCAGCTGGTACAGCAGGGGAGCCGAGCAGTACTTC.

The J gene is TRBJ2-3, the V gene TRBV27; 9 bases agree with TRBD1. J lost 2 bases, V lost 6 bases, and 18 bases had no gene match. This CDR3 is built from 19 residues. Germline V gene lookup returns CDR1 MNHEY and CDR2 SMNVEV (reference sequence). CDR3 coding DNA: TGTGCCAGCAGGACTCCTAAGGTGGACAGGGGAGTGGTCACAGATACGCAGTATTTT. Protein: CASRTPKVDRGVVTDTQYF.

The J gene is TRBJ1-5, the V gene TRBV5-1; 8 bases agree with TRBD1. In germline, CDR1 is SGHRS, CDR2 YFSETQ. J lost 7 bases, V lost 4 bases, and 10 bases had no gene match. The CDR3 loop spans 15 amino acids. CDR3 nucleotides: TGCGCCAGCAGCGCTACAGGGGGTCCAGGCCAGCCCCAGCATTTT. It encodes CASSATGGPGQPQHF.

To note about this clone: Different DNA sequences within this sample yield the same CDR3. This chain links TRBV28 with TRBJ1-5, with a possible D match to TRBD1 (5 bases). The length of the CDR3 is 14 residues. CDR1 is MDHEN and CDR2 is SYDVKM in the germline V gene. V dropped 2 bases and J dropped 0 bases, with 5 bases sitting between them. CDR3 nucleotides: TGTGCCAGCAGTTTAAGGGGTAGCAATCAGCCCCAGCATTTT. Translation: CASSLRGSNQPQHF.

The chain has TRBV19 and TRBJ1-5; 7 bases are shared with TRBD1. V trimming: 9 bases; J trimming: 5 bases; junction bases outside the gene matches: 7. Per the germline V gene, CDR1 is LNHDA and CDR2 is SQIVND (reference sequence). This CDR3 region has 13 residues. CDR3 sequence reads: CASTGQIYQPQHF. In DNA, the CDR3 is TGTGCCAGCACGGGACAGATCTATCAGCCCCAGCATTTT. Complete variable domain (other parts from reference TRBV19 and TRBJ1-5): DGGITQSPKYLFRKEGQNVTLSCEQNLNHDAMYWYRQDPGQGLRLIYYSQIVNDFQKGDIAEGYSVSREKKESFPLTVTSAQKNPTAFYLCASTGQIYQPQHFGDGTRLSIL.

The chain recombines TRBV6-5 with TRBJ2-2, with 7 bases lining up with TRBD2. CDR3 length equals 15 residues. Looked up from germline, CDR1 is MNHEY and CDR2 is SVGAGI. V gave up 4 bases and J gave up 6 bases; unmatched junction bases: 8. CDR3 nucleotide sequence: TGTGCCAGCAGTTCCTTCCTGGGGGGGGCCGGGGAGCTGTTTTTT. Residues: CASSSFLGGAGELFF.

This rearrangement joins TRBV12-3 or TRBV12-4 to TRBJ1-6; D uncertain. The V end lost 6 bases, the J end lost 8 bases, and 11 bases lay between the germline ends. This CDR3 comprises 13 residues. The CDR3 protein is CASRNQTYSPLHF. In DNA form, the CDR3 reads TGTGCCAGCAGGAACCAGACTTATTCACCCCTCCACTTT.

In this sample, this clone turned up a few times. The chain carries TRBV9 and TRBJ2-1, with 9 bases lining up with TRBD2. The CDR3 is 15 amino acids. Germline CDR1 is SGDLS and CDR2 is YYNGEE. With 2 bases clipped from V and 7 bases from J, the junction kept 7 bases outside the gene matches. The CDR3 protein is CASSVGSGSMNEQFF. CDR3 in DNA: TGTGCCAGCAGCGTCGGTAGCGGGAGTATGAATGAGCAGTTCTTC.

The chain has TRBV7-6 and TRBJ1-4; TRBD1 aligns across 7 bases. V lost 5 bases, J lost 6 bases, and 21 bases stayed unmatched. The CDR3 spans 19 residues. CDR1 SGHVS and CDR2 FNYEAQ come from the germline V gene. CDR3 coding DNA: TGTGCCAGCAGCCACACTCTAGGGGGCAGGATTTCGGAGGATGAAAAACTGTTTTTT. This codes for CASSHTLGGRISEDEKLFF.

This clone was detected only a few times. V and J are TRBV30 and TRBJ1-1; weak D call: TRBD1 (6 bases). Trimming took 1 base from V and 4 from J, leaving 7 bases between them. Germline V gene lookup returns CDR1 GTSNPN and CDR2 SVGIG (reference sequence). The CDR3 runs to 12 residues. CDR3 nucleotides: TGTGCCTGGAGTGAAGGGGGCACTGAAGCTTTCTTT. It is translated as CAWSEGGTEAFF. Variable domain in full (rest from reference TRBV30 and TRBJ1-1): SQTIHQWPATLVQPVGSPLSLECTVEGTSNPNLYWYRQAAGRGLQLLFYSVGIGQISSEVPQNLSASRPQDRQFILSSKKLLLSDSGFYLCAWSEGGTEAFFGQGTRLTVV.

The rearrangement links TRBV7-7 to TRBJ2-2; 8 bases are a match to TRBD2. This CDR3 spans 17 amino acids. V lost 5 bases, J lost 3 bases, and 11 bases stayed unmatched. Germline loops: CDR1 SSHAT, CDR2 FNYEAQ (reference sequence). Here the CDR3 reads CASSRGLSGGHTGELFF. In nucleotides, the CDR3 is TGTGCCAGCAGCAGGGGTCTGAGCGGGGGACACACCGGGGAGCTGTTTTTT.

The chain joins TRBV7-2 to TRBJ1-4; D may be TRBD1 (6 bases). The ends were cut back, 1 base at V and 12 bases at J, with 12 bases in the middle. The CDR3 has 13 amino acids. Germline lookup yields CDR1 SGHTA and CDR2 FQGNSA. CDR3: CASSLDYSGELFF. The DNA of the CDR3 is TGTGCCAGCAGCTTAGATTATTCAGGGGAACTGTTTTTT.

This clone was counted between two and nine times. CDR3 region: CASSLWRGNQPQHF. The CDR3, as DNA: TGTGCCAGCAGCTTGTGGCGGGGAAATCAGCCCCAGCATTTT. The chain recombines TRBV5-6 with TRBJ1-5; D gene ambiguous. There are 14 residues in the CDR3. V was trimmed by 1 base and J by 4 bases, leaving 9 bases between them. Germline V gene sequence: CDR1 SGHDT, CDR2 YYEEEE.

The chain has TRBV27 and TRBJ1-2; D is unresolved. Between the trimmed V and J ends, which lost 2 bases and 2 bases, there was a span of 12 bases. Germline lookup yields CDR1 MNHEY and CDR2 SMNVEV (reference sequence). CDR3 size: 15 residues. CDR3 sequence: CASSLMPEANYGYTF. CDR3 in DNA: TGTGCCAGCAGTTTAATGCCTGAGGCGAACTATGGCTACACCTTC.

The V call is TRBV19, the J call TRBJ1-5; D remains unclear. This CDR3 region has 12 residues. Germline V gene lookup returns CDR1 LNHDA and CDR2 SQIVND (reference sequence). Trimming pared 7 bases from V and 4 bases from J, leaving 8 bases between. The CDR3 region has the DNA TGTGCCAGTACCACTATGAATCAGCCCCAGCATTTT. Protein: CASTTMNQPQHF. Full variable domain (missing parts from reference TRBV19 and TRBJ1-5): DGGITQSPKYLFRKEGQNVTLSCEQNLNHDAMYWYRQDPGQGLRLIYYSQIVNDFQKGDIAEGYSVSREKKESFPLTVTSAQKNPTAFYLCASTTMNQPQHFGDGTRLSIL.